The sequence of this TCR beta chain was determined in a study of response to subunit inactivated influenza vaccine. Study results and caveats: It was suggested by the authors that few new T cells are recruited by each seasonal influenza vaccination.

TCRdb ran MiXCR on the RT-PCR reads and lists one entry per CDR3 protein. The repertoire holds approximately 310,000 distinct CDR3 sequences, with just over 20% as singletons. Points on this clonotype: The target antigen is unknown.

The sequence derives from a man between 50 and 69 years old who received an inactivated influenza vaccine. The sample was PBMCs from blood, taken about 20 months after vaccination.

In DNA form, the CDR3 reads TGTGCCATCAGCGCCGCGTTGGGGACTAGCGGGAGTAACGACTACAATGAGCAGTTCTTC. It codes for CAISAALGTSGSNDYNEQFF. The chain combines TRBV10-3 with TRBJ2-1; TRBD2 agrees at 14 bases. The CDR3 is 20 residues long. V was pared by 6 bases and J by 3 bases, with 16 bases of the junction left unmatched. Per germline, CDR1 ENHRY and CDR2 SYGVKD.